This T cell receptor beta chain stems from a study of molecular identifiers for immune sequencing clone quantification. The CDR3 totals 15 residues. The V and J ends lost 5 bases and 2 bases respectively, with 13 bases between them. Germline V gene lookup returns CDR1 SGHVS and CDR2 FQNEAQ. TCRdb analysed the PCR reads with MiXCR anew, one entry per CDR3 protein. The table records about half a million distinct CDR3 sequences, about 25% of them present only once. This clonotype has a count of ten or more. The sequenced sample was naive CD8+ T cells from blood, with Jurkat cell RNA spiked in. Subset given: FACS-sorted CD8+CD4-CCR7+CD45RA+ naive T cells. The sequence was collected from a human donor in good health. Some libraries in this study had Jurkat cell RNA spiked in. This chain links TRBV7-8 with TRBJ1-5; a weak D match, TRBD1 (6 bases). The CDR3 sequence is CASSRGGVGNQPQHF. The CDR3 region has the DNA TGTGCCAGCAGCCGAGGGGGAGTGGGCAATCAGCCCCAGCATTTT.